The 32 T cell receptor beta chains given below trace back to one sample, sequenced in a study of blood T cell repertoires in COVID-19. The data were produced by immunoSEQ multiplex PCR, yet TCRdb's version contains in-frame clones alone and is incomplete. The sample consists of about 260,000 clones, approximately 91% of them appearing once. Source material: peripheral blood. Every receptor here comes from a person under 35 with COVID-19, enrolled during active disease.

The gene calls are TRBV27 and TRBJ2-7; 8 nucleotides line up with TRBD2. With V trimmed by 4 bases and J by 2 bases, 7 bases remained unmatched. CDR3 length equals 15 residues. The germline V gene has CDR1 MNHEY and CDR2 SMNVEV (reference sequence). CDR3 residues: CASSSWTSSTYEQYF. In DNA form, the CDR3 reads TGTGCCAGCAGTTCGTGGACTAGCTCGACCTACGAGCAGTACTTC.

This chain links TRBV12-3 or TRBV12-4 with TRBJ2-1; D is undetermined. The CDR3 sequence is 13 residues long. Deletions cut 10 bases from V and 9 bases from J, with 19 bases between. Here the CDR3 DNA reads TGTGCCATCTTAGACTCCCGGATGGGTGAGCAGTTCTTC. Translation gives CAILDSRMGEQFF.

The V and J genes are TRBV9 and TRBJ2-1; 7 nucleotides match TRBD2. The CDR3 spans 15 residues. Per germline, CDR1 SGDLS and CDR2 YYNGEE. The V segment lost 4 bases and the J segment 9 bases; nucleotides outside the gene matches: 13. CDR3 sequence (DNA): TGTGCCAGCAGCCGCCGGGGGGAGGGCCTTCTTGAGCAGTTCTTC. Residues: CASSRRGEGLLEQFF. The variable domain in full, completed from reference TRBV9 and TRBJ2-1, reads DSGVTQTPKHLITATGQRVTLRCSPRSGDLSVYWYQQSLDQGLQFLIQYYNGEERAKGNILERFSAQQFPDLHSELNLSSLELGDSALYFCASSRRGEGLLEQFFGPGTRLTVL.

The chain combines TRBV19 with TRBJ1-2, with 8 bases matching TRBD1. CDR1 and CDR2 (germline): LNHDA, SQIVND (reference sequence). After removal of 7 bases from V and 8 bases from J, the junction contained 15 bases not matched to a gene. The CDR3 spans 15 residues. CDR3 nucleotides: TGTGCCAGTAACGTACGACAGGGGAAATCGGGCGGCTACACCTTC. It yields the protein CASNVRQGKSGGYTF.

CDR3 in amino acids: CATSASDRGVWQPQHF. In DNA, the CDR3 is TGTGCCACCAGTGCTTCGGACAGGGGGGTTTGGCAGCCCCAGCATTTT. This chain joins TRBV24-1 and TRBJ1-5; 10 bases align to TRBD1. The ends lost 5 bases at V and 7 bases at J; junction bases unmatched: 10. The germline gives CDR1 KGHDR, CDR2 SFDVKD. The CDR3 is made up of 16 amino acids.

V usage is TRBV13 and J usage is TRBJ1-6; no definite D call. The CDR3 length is 15 residues. V lost 0 bases and J 7 bases, leaving 10 bases between the germline ends. In germline, CDR1 is PRHDT, CDR2 FYEKMQ (reference sequence). For the CDR3, the DNA is TGTGCCAGCAGCTTAGGAGGGTCGGGAAATTCACCCCTCCACTTT. Residues: CASSLGGSGNSPLHF.

This clone occurred once. The chain recombines TRBV28 with TRBJ1-2, with D uncertain. This CDR3 has 12 residues. V was cut by 3 bases and J by 4 bases, with 6 bases left in between. Germline V CDR1 and CDR2: MDHEN, SYDVKM. CDR3: CASSFMSYGYTF. The CDR3 DNA follows: TGTGCCAGCAGTTTTATGAGCTATGGCTACACCTTC.

The chain carries TRBV6-5 and TRBJ1-2, with 7 positions matching TRBD1. The CDR3 has 14 residues. The trim removed 7 bases at V and 7 bases at J, leaving 12 bases unmatched. The germline V gene encodes CDR1 MNHEY and CDR2 SVGAGI. As DNA, the CDR3 is TGTGCCAGCACCAGAGAGGGGGCAGTGGGTGGCTACACCTTC. Translating gives CASTREGAVGGYTF.

This rearrangement joins TRBV2 to TRBJ1-2; the match to TRBD1 covers 7 bases. The V and J ends lost 5 bases and 4 bases, in that order; junction bases with no gene match: 7. Germline CDR1 reads SNHLY; CDR2 reads FYNNEI. The CDR3 runs to 14 residues. The DNA of the CDR3 is TGTGCCAGCAGTCTATGGGACAGCTCCTATGGCTACACCTTC. Translated: CASSLWDSSYGYTF.

This clone appeared a single time. The rearrangement uses TRBV7-2 and TRBJ2-3; 10 nucleotides line up with TRBD2. V lost 1 base to trimming and J lost 5 bases; unmatched junction nucleotides: 0. The CDR3 spans 14 residues. Looked up from germline, CDR1 is SGHTA and CDR2 is FQGNSA. In DNA, the CDR3 is TGTGCCAGCAGCTTAGGACTAGCGGGAGATACGCAGTATTTT. Its protein is CASSLGLAGDTQYF.

The chain has TRBV19 and TRBJ1-2, with D maybe TRBD1 (6 bases). This CDR3 has 15 amino acids. Germline V gene data show CDR1 as LNHDA and CDR2 as SQIVND (reference sequence). Trimming shortened V by 4 bases and J by 3 bases, and 15 bases separated the two germline ends. CDR3 in amino acids: CASSKDSLPYYGYTF. CDR3 nucleotide sequence: TGTGCCAGTAGTAAGGACAGTCTCCCTTACTATGGCTACACCTTC.

The chain has TRBV7-2 and TRBJ1-3, with TRBD1 as a possible D gene (6 bases). CDR1 is SGHTA, CDR2 FQGNSA, per germline. V gave up 5 bases and J gave up 4 bases, with 18 bases separating them. The CDR3 spans 16 residues. This chain's CDR3 is CASSPGTGFAGNTIYF. CDR3 nucleotide sequence: TGTGCCAGCAGCCCCGGAACAGGGTTTGCCGGAAACACCATATATTTT.

The gene calls are TRBV27 and TRBJ2-1; 9 nucleotides align to TRBD2. Unmatched junction bases numbered 7, after V lost 4 bases and J lost 6 bases. The CDR3 spans 15 residues. Germline V gene lookup returns CDR1 MNHEY and CDR2 SMNVEV (reference sequence). For the CDR3, the DNA is TGTGCCAGCAGTTCCATAGCGGGAGTTAGCAATGAGCAGTTCTTC. This gives the protein CASSSIAGVSNEQFF.

The V call is TRBV30, the J call TRBJ1-2; tentative D call: TRBD1 (5 bases). The CDR3 is 13 amino acids. Trimming took off 6 bases at V and 5 bases at J, with 16 bases between the two ends. Germline loops: CDR1 GTSNPN, CDR2 SVGIG (reference sequence). Here the CDR3 DNA reads TGTGCCTGCCCTAGGGGTTTAGGGTATGGCTACACCTTC. Translation: CACPRGLGYGYTF.

The V and J genes are TRBV4-1 and TRBJ1-1, with unresolved D. The germline V gene encodes CDR1 MGHRA and CDR2 YSYEKL. The CDR3 has 15 amino acids. V shed 4 bases and J shed 5 bases, with 17 bases lying between them. CDR3 sequence: CASSPPHAGGTEAFF. CDR3 DNA: TGCGCCAGCAGCCCCCCCCATGCGGGTGGGACTGAAGCTTTCTTT.

The chain recombines TRBV7-9 with TRBJ1-4; D is uncertain. The CDR3 extends over 15 amino acids. CDR1 and CDR2 from the germline V gene are SEHNR and FQNEAQ (reference sequence). Trimming removed 4 bases at V and 0 bases at J, with 9 bases between. CDR3 coding DNA: TGTGCCAGCAGCTCCTATACTGCAACTAATGAAAAACTGTTTTTT. Translated, it gives CASSSYTATNEKLFF.

The J gene is TRBJ2-1, the V gene TRBV28; 7 bases map to TRBD2. The junction had 11 bases not matched to a gene; V was cut back by 2 bases and J by 7 bases. CDR1 and CDR2 (germline): MDHEN, SYDVKM. CDR3 length equals 16 residues. The CDR3 loop reads CASSLIGGEDQNEQFF. The DNA of the CDR3 is TGTGCCAGCAGTTTAATTGGGGGGGAAGATCAGAATGAGCAGTTCTTC. The variable domain in full, with the rest retrieved from reference TRBV28 and TRBJ2-1, is DVKVTQSSRYLVKRTGEKVFLECVQDMDHENMFWYRQDPGLGLRLIYFSYDVKMKEKGDIPEGYSVSREKKERFSLILESASTNQTSMYLCASSLIGGEDQNEQFFGPGTRLTVL.

V is TRBV28 and J is TRBJ1-5, with TRBD1 as a possible D gene (6 bases). This CDR3 region has 16 residues. Trimming removed 4 bases from V and 4 bases from J, with 17 bases in between. Germline CDR1 MDHEN, CDR2 SYDVKM. In nucleotides, the CDR3 is TGTGCCAGCAGTTCGGCGAGACACAGGGCTAATCAGCCCCAGCATTTT. Translated, it gives CASSSARHRANQPQHF.

J is TRBJ1-1 and V is TRBV19; D remains ambiguous. The germline V gene encodes CDR1 LNHDA and CDR2 SQIVND (reference sequence). The CDR3 totals 15 residues. Trimming left V 8 bases short and J 0 bases short, with 16 bases between. The CDR3 spells CASRPVAGLNTEAFF. CDR3 nucleotide sequence: TGTGCCAGTCGACCTGTTGCGGGGTTGAACACTGAAGCTTTCTTT.

The chain carries TRBV2 and TRBJ2-2; possible D gene TRBD1, 5 bases. With 3 bases removed from V and 15 bases from J, the gap between germline ends came to 14 bases. The CDR3 is 12 amino acids. Germline V gives CDR1 SNHLY, CDR2 FYNNEI. CDR3 DNA: TGTGCCAGCAGTGATTTGGGGCCAGGGATGTTTTTT. It yields the protein CASSDLGPGMFF.

The chain couples TRBV7-2 to TRBJ1-3; 11 nucleotides align to TRBD1. CDR3 length: 16 residues. Unmatched junction bases numbered 3, after V lost 4 bases and J lost 1 base. The germline V gene encodes CDR1 SGHTA and CDR2 FQGNSA. The CDR3 sequence is CASSYGQGASGNTIYF. The CDR3 region has the DNA TGTGCCAGCAGCTACGGACAGGGGGCATCTGGAAACACCATATATTTT.

V gene TRBV27 combines with J gene TRBJ1-1, with D perhaps matching TRBD1 (5 bases). Trimming took off 6 bases at V and 1 base at J, with 12 bases between the two ends. Looked up from germline, CDR1 is MNHEY and CDR2 is SMNVEV (reference sequence). This CDR3 is built from 14 residues. CDR3 in amino acids: CASRSQGRNTEAFF. Written as DNA, the CDR3 is TGTGCCAGCAGGAGCCAGGGCAGGAACACTGAAGCTTTCTTT.

The J gene is TRBJ1-4, the V gene TRBV4-1; 7 bases agree with TRBD1. This CDR3 contains 14 residues. Germline V lookup: CDR1 MGHRA, CDR2 YSYEKL. The V segment lost 0 bases and the J segment 11 bases; nucleotides outside the gene matches: 6. The CDR3 nucleotides read TGCGCCAGCAGCCAAGATATGGCAGGGGGGAAACTGTTTTTT. Amino acid sequence: CASSQDMAGGKLFF.

J is TRBJ2-3 and V is TRBV9; 10 bases match TRBD2. J was trimmed by 1 base and V by 0 bases; bases with no gene match: 2. Germline CDR1 reads SGDLS; CDR2 reads YYNGEE. This CDR3 comprises 16 residues. The CDR3 protein is CASSVDGLAGTDTQYF. CDR3 in DNA: TGTGCCAGCAGCGTAGATGGACTAGCGGGCACAGATACGCAGTATTTT.

This sequence joins TRBV7-2 and TRBJ2-2; TRBD2 matches 7 bases. The germline gives CDR1 SGHTA, CDR2 FQGNSA. The V gene end was trimmed by 10 bases and the J gene end by 6 bases; junction bases not matched to a gene: 23. The CDR3 consists of 18 residues. The DNA of the CDR3 is TGTGCCACAGCAGCGTCCCTTTTTTTAGGCGGGAGCCCCGGGGAGCTGTTTTTT. Encoded protein: CATAASLFLGGSPGELFF.

The chain employs TRBV5-1 and TRBJ1-1, with D hard to call. Germline-derived CDR1 and CDR2 are SGHRS and YFSETQ. The CDR3 is made up of 13 amino acids. Trimming took 2 bases from V and 1 from J, leaving 6 bases between them. Written as DNA, the CDR3 is TGCGCCAGCAGCTTAGAGGGGAACACTGAAGCTTTCTTT. Residues: CASSLEGNTEAFF.

The V gene is TRBV5-1, the J gene TRBJ1-1; no definite D call. V was cut by 2 bases and J by 3 bases, with 8 bases left in between. The CDR3 spans 13 residues. The V gene's germline CDR1 is SGHRS and CDR2 YFSETQ. The DNA for the CDR3 is TGCGCCAGCAGCTTACGGCAGGACACTGAAGCTTTCTTT. Translated, it gives CASSLRQDTEAFF. Based on the CDR3 plus reference TRBV5-1 and TRBJ1-1, the full variable domain is KAGVTQTPRYLIKTRGQQVTLSCSPISGHRSVSWYQQTPGQGLQFLFEYFSETQRNKGNFPGRFSGRQFSNSRSEMNVSTLELGDSALYLCASSLRQDTEAFFGQGTRLTVV.

The chain joins TRBV5-4 to TRBJ2-7; maybe TRBD2 (6 bases). Germline CDR1 and CDR2: SGHNT and YYREEE (reference sequence). V dropped 0 bases and J dropped 2 bases, with 15 bases sitting between them. CDR3 size: 16 residues. CDR3 sequence: CASSLGLGGFPYEQYF. CDR3 coding DNA: TGTGCCAGCAGCTTGGGTCTGGGAGGATTCCCCTACGAGCAGTACTTC.

The CDR3 protein is CASSWTGTSGNEQFF. CDR3 in DNA: TGCGCCAGCAGCTGGACCGGGACTAGCGGCAATGAGCAGTTCTTC. The chain is built from TRBV5-1 and TRBJ2-1; the match to TRBD2 covers 11 bases. Unmatched junction bases numbered 5, after V lost 3 bases and J lost 6 bases. The CDR3 consists of 15 residues. Germline V lookup: CDR1 SGHRS, CDR2 YFSETQ.

J is TRBJ1-1 and V is TRBV24-1; 9 bases are a match to TRBD1. Germline loops: CDR1 KGHDR, CDR2 SFDVKD. CDR3 length: 14 residues. V dropped 4 bases and J dropped 5; count of bases not matched to a gene: 4. CDR3 region: CATSEATGGTEAFF. The CDR3 bases are TGTGCCACCAGTGAAGCGACAGGGGGAACTGAAGCTTTCTTT.

Concerning this clone: The same CDR3 can be traced to other DNA sequences in this sample. The J gene is TRBJ2-2, the V gene TRBV7-2; D call uncertain. CDR1 SGHTA and CDR2 FQGNSA come from the germline V gene. This CDR3 region has 13 residues. The germline V and J ends were trimmed by 4 bases and 1 base, with 4 bases remaining between them. CDR3 nucleotides: TGTGCCAGCAGCTCCTTGAACACCGGGGAGCTGTTTTTT. Translated: CASSSLNTGELFF. The full variable domain, its missing parts supplied by reference TRBV7-2 and TRBJ2-2, is GAGVSQSPSNKVTEKGKDVELRCDPISGHTALYWYRQSLGQGLEFLIYFQGNSAPDKSGLPSDRFSAERTGGSVSTLTIQRTQQEDSAVYLCASSSLNTGELFFGEGSRLTVL.

This chain links TRBV19 with TRBJ1-2; D not resolved. There are 12 residues in the CDR3. From germline, CDR1 is LNHDA and CDR2 SQIVND (reference sequence). V was clipped by 2 bases and J by 4 bases, with 5 bases between them. The CDR3 region has the DNA TGTGCCAGTAGTATATCTTCCTATGGCTACACCTTC. It encodes CASSISSYGYTF.